The 20 T cell receptor beta chains presented below share a single source sample, sequenced in a study of human T cells and chemical hapten exposure. TCRdb reprocessed the RACE reads with MiXCR, giving one entry per CDR3 protein. This table holds about 96,000 distinct CDR3 sequences, about 9% found once. Time point: patch test 2, 6 weeks after DPC sensitization. Treatment reported: therapeutic diphenylcyclopropenone sensitization with weekly scalp DPC. The starting material was whole blood, obtained in connection with sensitization to the hapten diphenylcyclopropenone (DPC). The receptors stem from a woman aged 40 to 50 with alopecia areata. Some clones in this sample may be carry-over from other donors' samples.

This clonotype is deemed medium-sized. The V gene is TRBV28, the J gene TRBJ1-5; 7 positions agree with TRBD1. CDR1 is MDHEN, CDR2 SYDVKM, per germline. This CDR3 region has 15 residues. Trimming cost V 7 bases and J 3 bases; bases outside gene matches: 9. CDR3: CASIQSGQFNQPQHF. CDR3 bases: TGTGCCAGCATCCAATCGGGACAGTTCAATCAGCCCCAGCATTTT.

J is TRBJ2-7 and V is TRBV9; TRBD2 agrees at 8 bases. CDR3 length equals 17 residues. Germline lookup yields CDR1 SGDLS and CDR2 YYNGEE. The V segment lost 4 bases and the J segment 0 bases; nucleotides outside the gene matches: 12. The CDR3 DNA follows: TGTGCCAGCAGCCCCCGGGCTAGCGGGCCCAGCTCCTACGAGCAGTACTTC. This translates into CASSPRASGPSSYEQYF.

At least ten counts were recorded for this clonotype. This rearrangement joins TRBV6-5 to TRBJ1-1, with D unclear. CDR1 is MNHEY, CDR2 SVGAGI, per germline. Trimming shortened V by 2 bases and J by 0 bases, and 10 bases separated the two germline ends. CDR3 length: 15 amino acids. CDR3 DNA: TGTGCCAGCAGTTACAGCCCGAATATGAACACTGAAGCTTTCTTT. Translated: CASSYSPNMNTEAFF.

In this sample, this clonotype turned up many times. J is TRBJ2-7 and V is TRBV6-2 or TRBV6-3; TRBD1 aligns across 8 bases. The J segment lost 2 bases and the V segment lost 6 bases, leaving 0 bases of the junction unmatched. The CDR3 runs to 12 residues. Germline CDR1 reads MNHEY; CDR2 reads SVGEGT. CDR3 residues: CASRQGAYEQYF. As DNA, the CDR3 is TGTGCCAGCAGACAGGGGGCCTACGAGCAGTACTTC.

This clonotype has ten or more counts. The rearrangement joins TRBV7-9 to TRBJ2-3, with unresolved D. V lost 2 bases to trimming and J lost 0 bases, with 9 bases between them. Germline V gene sequence: CDR1 SEHNR, CDR2 FQNEAQ (reference sequence). This CDR3 region has 15 residues. The CDR3 DNA follows: TGTGCCAGCAGCTTATCAACAATTAGCACAGATACGCAGTATTTT. Amino acids: CASSLSTISTDTQYF.

The V call is TRBV5-4, the J call TRBJ2-5; no firm D call. V dropped 10 bases and J dropped 0 bases, with 10 bases sitting between them. The CDR3 covers 12 residues. From germline, CDR1 is SGHNT and CDR2 YYREEE (reference sequence). The CDR3 loop reads CAGGGNQETQYF. CDR3 in DNA: TGTGCCGGCGGCGGAAACCAAGAGACCCAGTACTTC.

The gene calls are TRBV7-9 and TRBJ2-7, with TRBD2 as a possible D gene (6 bases). The CDR3 contains 13 residues. CDR1 is SEHNR, CDR2 FQNEAQ, per germline (reference sequence). The germline V and J ends were trimmed by 3 bases and 5 bases, with 11 bases remaining between them. The CDR3 spells CASSLGGFDEQYF. The CDR3 nucleotides read TGTGCCAGCAGCTTGGGGGGATTCGACGAGCAGTACTTC.

The sample holds a few counts of this clonotype. The V and J genes are TRBV25-1 and TRBJ2-1; the D gene is possibly TRBD2 (5 bases). Trimming shortened V by 4 bases and J by 0 bases, and 10 bases separated the two germline ends. The germline gives CDR1 MGHDK, CDR2 SYGVNS. This CDR3 region has 15 residues. The CDR3 loop reads CASSGRFSSYNEQFF. CDR3 nucleotides: TGTGCCAGCAGTGGGAGGTTTAGCTCCTACAATGAGCAGTTCTTC.

This clonotype has at least ten counts. This rearrangement joins TRBV29-1 to TRBJ2-2; D gene uncertain. Germline V gives CDR1 SQVTM, CDR2 ANQGSEA. Trimming pared 5 bases from V and 6 bases from J, leaving 4 bases between. This CDR3 has 10 amino acids. The CDR3 DNA reads as TGCAGCGTTTCGCCCGGGGAGCTGTTTTTT. Translating gives CSVSPGELFF.

The V and J genes are TRBV5-4 and TRBJ1-5; 12 bases map to TRBD1. The V segment lost 4 bases and the J segment 8 bases; nucleotides outside the gene matches: 13. CDR3 size: 17 residues. Germline values: CDR1 SGHNT, CDR2 YYREEE (reference sequence). The CDR3 loop is CASSPTPGTGGAEPQHF. CDR3 DNA: TGTGCCAGCAGCCCCACCCCCGGGACAGGGGGCGCGGAGCCCCAGCATTTT.

This clonotype was found a few times. The chain combines TRBV25-1 with TRBJ2-7; D is possibly TRBD2 (5 bases). CDR1 and CDR2 from the germline V gene are MGHDK and SYGVNS. The CDR3 runs to 17 residues. The V and J ends lost 5 bases and 6 bases respectively, with 26 bases between them. The CDR3 DNA reads TGTGCCAGCAGTTCGAGGTCCGCGAGAGGGAGTAGGTTCGAGCAGTACTTC. It codes for CASSSRSARGSRFEQYF.

V and J are TRBV27 and TRBJ2-1, with D tentatively TRBD1 or TRBD2 (5 bases each). CDR1 is MNHEY and CDR2 is SMNVEV in the germline V gene (reference sequence). V dropped 6 bases and J dropped 6 bases, with 9 bases sitting between them. The CDR3 is 12 residues long. CDR3 nucleotides: TGTGCCAGCAGGGGGGACGCCAATGAGCAGTTCTTC. Its protein product is CASRGDANEQFF.

This clonotype was counted only a few times. V usage is TRBV19 and J usage is TRBJ2-5, with D possibly TRBD2 on 5 matching bases. CDR3 length: 13 amino acids. Germline CDR1 and CDR2: LNHDA and SQIVND (reference sequence). The V and J ends lost 5 bases and 2 bases respectively, with 9 bases between them. The DNA for the CDR3 is TGTGCCAGTAGTTTCGGGATACAAGAGACCCAGTACTTC. Its translation is CASSFGIQETQYF.

The chain has TRBV18 and TRBJ1-2, with a possible D match to TRBD1 (6 bases). Looked up from germline, CDR1 is KGHSH and CDR2 is LQKENI. This CDR3 region has 14 residues. V lost 0 bases and J lost 7, with 12 bases in between. CDR3 coding DNA: TGTGCCAGCTCACCACCGGAACAGGGTGGTGGCTACACCTTC. It is translated as CASSPPEQGGGYTF.

The V and J genes are TRBV20-1 and TRBJ1-5, with D perhaps matching TRBD1 (5 bases). V was shortened by 5 bases and J by 0 bases, with 11 bases between the two germline ends. Germline CDR1 and CDR2: DFQATT and SNEGSKA (reference sequence). This CDR3 has 14 residues. The CDR3 here is CSARGTPSNQPQHF. As DNA, the CDR3 is TGCAGTGCTCGCGGGACTCCTAGCAATCAGCCCCAGCATTTT.

The chain couples TRBV12-3 or TRBV12-4 to TRBJ1-4; the match to TRBD1 covers 11 bases. J gave up 8 bases and V 5 bases, and 4 bases lay outside the gene matches. The length of the CDR3 is 14 residues. CDR3 protein: CASSKDRGREKLFF. The CDR3, as DNA: TGTGCCAGCAGTAAGGACAGGGGGCGCGAAAAACTGTTTTTT.

The chain is built from TRBV24-1 and TRBJ1-1; D unresolved. With 4 bases removed from V and 3 bases from J, the gap between germline ends came to 8 bases. Germline V gene lookup returns CDR1 KGHDR and CDR2 SFDVKD. This CDR3 comprises 13 residues. CDR3 amino acids: CATSEGRDTEAFF. CDR3 sequence (DNA): TGTGCCACCAGTGAAGGAAGGGACACTGAAGCTTTCTTT.

The chain combines TRBV20-1 with TRBJ1-1; D gene ambiguous. CDR3 length: 12 amino acids. Trimming cost V 2 bases and J 6 bases, with 10 bases left between them. Germline CDR1 and CDR2: DFQATT and SNEGSKA (reference sequence). The CDR3 DNA sequence: TGCAGTGCTAGACGTGGGTTCCCTGAAGCTTTCTTT. Protein product: CSARRGFPEAFF.

The chain employs TRBV28 and TRBJ2-3; D is undetermined. CDR3 length: 15 amino acids. Germline CDR1 MDHEN, CDR2 SYDVKM. The V end lost 5 bases, the J end lost 0 bases, and 12 bases lay between the germline ends. Written as DNA, the CDR3 is TGTGCCAGCAGTCCCATCGGGTTAAGCACAGATACGCAGTATTTT. Amino acid sequence: CASSPIGLSTDTQYF.

The chain is built from TRBV7-2 and TRBJ2-1, with 7 nucleotides matching TRBD2. The trim removed 2 bases at V and 1 base at J, leaving 11 bases unmatched. CDR1 and CDR2 from the germline V gene are SGHTA and FQGNSA. This CDR3 contains 18 residues. The CDR3: CASSLKPTLAVSYNEQFF. The DNA of the CDR3 is TGTGCCAGCAGCTTAAAACCGACCCTAGCGGTATCCTACAATGAGCAGTTCTTC.